This T cell receptor beta chain was obtained from a study of blood T cell repertoires in COVID-19. Background on the study: Donors in the United States, Italy and Spain gave samples during acute or convalescent COVID-19. PBMCs, B-cell-depleted T cells, or T cells were the source of the cDNA or gDNA that made up the material.

Unmatched junction bases numbered 11, after V lost 4 bases and J lost 9 bases. The germline V gene has CDR1 SGHTA and CDR2 FQGNSA. The CDR3 loop spans 15 amino acids. In the original workflow: The authors estimated nucleated cell counts from reference gene primer amplification. Only in-frame clones appear in the TCRdb table, and some are missing; sequencing was by immunoSEQ multiplex PCR. Clone size and V and J calls were adopted from that table, with D and trimming inferred from the DNA. The sample lists roughly 280,000 clones, around 87% occurring once. This TCR came from a woman aged 45-59 years who had recovered from COVID-19. The sample was peripheral blood. The chain has TRBV7-2 and TRBJ1-3, with TRBD1 matching over 8 bases. CDR3 DNA sequence: TGTGCCAGCAGCTCCACCGGACAGGGAGTTTCCACCATATATTTT. It is translated as CASSSTGQGVSTIYF.